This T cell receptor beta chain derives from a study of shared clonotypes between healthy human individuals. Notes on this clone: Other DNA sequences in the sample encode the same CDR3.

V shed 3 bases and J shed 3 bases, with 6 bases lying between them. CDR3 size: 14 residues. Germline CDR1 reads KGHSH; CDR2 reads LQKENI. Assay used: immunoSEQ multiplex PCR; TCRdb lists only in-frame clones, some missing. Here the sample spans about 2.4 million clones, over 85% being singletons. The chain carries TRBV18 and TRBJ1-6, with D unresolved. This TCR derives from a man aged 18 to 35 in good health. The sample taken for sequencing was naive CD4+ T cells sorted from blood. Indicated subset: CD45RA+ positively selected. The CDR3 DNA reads TGTGCCAGCTCACCGGGAGTCTATAATTCACCCCTCCACTTT. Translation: CASSPGVYNSPLHF.